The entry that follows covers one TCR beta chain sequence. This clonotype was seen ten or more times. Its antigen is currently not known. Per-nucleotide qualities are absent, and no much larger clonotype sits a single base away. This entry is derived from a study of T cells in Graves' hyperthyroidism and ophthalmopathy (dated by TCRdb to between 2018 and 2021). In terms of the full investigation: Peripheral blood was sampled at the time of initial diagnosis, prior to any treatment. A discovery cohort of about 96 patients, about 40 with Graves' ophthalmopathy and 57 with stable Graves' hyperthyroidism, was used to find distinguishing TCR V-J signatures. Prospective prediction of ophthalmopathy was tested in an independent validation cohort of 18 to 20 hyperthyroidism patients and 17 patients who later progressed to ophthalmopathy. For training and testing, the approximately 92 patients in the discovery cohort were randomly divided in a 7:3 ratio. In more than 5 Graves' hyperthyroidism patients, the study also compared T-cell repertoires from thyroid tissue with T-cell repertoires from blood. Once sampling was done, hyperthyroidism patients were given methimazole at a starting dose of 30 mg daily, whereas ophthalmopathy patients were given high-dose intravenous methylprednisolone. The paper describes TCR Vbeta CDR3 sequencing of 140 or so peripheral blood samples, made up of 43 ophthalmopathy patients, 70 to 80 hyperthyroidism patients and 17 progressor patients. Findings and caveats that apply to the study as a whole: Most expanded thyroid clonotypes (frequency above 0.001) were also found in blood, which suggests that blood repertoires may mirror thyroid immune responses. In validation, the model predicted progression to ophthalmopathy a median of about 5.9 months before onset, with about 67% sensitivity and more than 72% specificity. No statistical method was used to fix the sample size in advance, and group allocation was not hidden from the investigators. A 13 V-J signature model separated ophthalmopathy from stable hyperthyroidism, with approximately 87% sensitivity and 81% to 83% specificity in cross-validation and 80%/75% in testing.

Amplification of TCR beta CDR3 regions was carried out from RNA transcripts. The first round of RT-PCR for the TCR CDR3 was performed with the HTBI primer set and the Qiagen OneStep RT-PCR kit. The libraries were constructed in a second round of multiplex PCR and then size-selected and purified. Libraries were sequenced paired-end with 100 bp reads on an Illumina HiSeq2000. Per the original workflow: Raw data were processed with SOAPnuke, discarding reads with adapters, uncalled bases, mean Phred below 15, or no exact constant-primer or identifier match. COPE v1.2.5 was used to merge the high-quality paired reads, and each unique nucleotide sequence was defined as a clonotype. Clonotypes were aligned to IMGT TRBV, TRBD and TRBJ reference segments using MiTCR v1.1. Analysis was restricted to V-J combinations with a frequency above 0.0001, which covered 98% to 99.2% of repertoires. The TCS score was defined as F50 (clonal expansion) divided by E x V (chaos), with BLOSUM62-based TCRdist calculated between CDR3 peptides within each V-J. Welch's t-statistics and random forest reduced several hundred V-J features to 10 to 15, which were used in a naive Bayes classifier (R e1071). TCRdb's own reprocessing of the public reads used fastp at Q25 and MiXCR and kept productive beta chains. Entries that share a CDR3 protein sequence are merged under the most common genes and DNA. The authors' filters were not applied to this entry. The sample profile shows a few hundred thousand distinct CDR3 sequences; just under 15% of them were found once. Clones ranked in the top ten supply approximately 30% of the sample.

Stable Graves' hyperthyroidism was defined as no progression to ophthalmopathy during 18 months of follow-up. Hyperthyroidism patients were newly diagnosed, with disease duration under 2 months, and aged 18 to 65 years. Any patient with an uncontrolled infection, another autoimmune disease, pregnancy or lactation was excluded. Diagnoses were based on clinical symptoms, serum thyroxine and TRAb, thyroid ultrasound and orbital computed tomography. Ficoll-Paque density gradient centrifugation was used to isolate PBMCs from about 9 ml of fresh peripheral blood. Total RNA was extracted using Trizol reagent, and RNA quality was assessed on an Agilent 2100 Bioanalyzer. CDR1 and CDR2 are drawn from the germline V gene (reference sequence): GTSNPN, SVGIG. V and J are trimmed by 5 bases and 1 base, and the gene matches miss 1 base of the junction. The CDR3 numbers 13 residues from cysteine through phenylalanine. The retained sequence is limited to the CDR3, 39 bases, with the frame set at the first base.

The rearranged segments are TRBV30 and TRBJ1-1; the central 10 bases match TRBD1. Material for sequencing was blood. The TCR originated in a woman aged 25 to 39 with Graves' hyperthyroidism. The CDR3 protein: CAWDRGQNTEAFF. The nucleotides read TGTGCCTGGGACAGGGGGCAGAACACTGAAGCTTTCTTT.